A selection of T cell receptor beta chains follows, all from one sample in a study of yellow fever vaccine responses in identical twins. One entry per CDR3 protein, called by TCRdb with MiXCR from the RT-PCR reads. The table has about 4,000 distinct CDR3 sequences, over 70% seen once. The specimen comprised T cells from blood (PBMCs), unsorted or a sorted subset (not recorded which), sampled before or after yellow fever vaccination (not recorded which). The receptors stem from a woman aged 18-30 years who received the yellow fever vaccine. CDR3s include the opening cysteine and the closing phenylalanine or tryptophan. Each record gives: J gene, CDR3 length, V gene, clone size, D gene, CDR3 protein, CDR3 DNA. A D gene is named only where the DNA matches it firmly. Clone size is shown for a subset of rows, as once, few, many or a class of expanded clone.

J: TRBJ2-7
length: 17
V: TRBV5-6
size: .
D: TRBD1
CDR3: CASSLVAGTGVSYEQYF
DNA: TGTGCCAGCAGCTTGGTCGCAGGGACAGGGGTCTCCTACGAGCAGTACTTC

J: TRBJ2-3
length: 16
V: TRBV11-2
size: few
D: .
CDR3: CASSLRDTLSTDTQYF
DNA: TGTGCCAGCAGCTTACGGGACACCTTGAGCACAGATACGCAGTATTTT

J: TRBJ2-7
length: 13
V: TRBV11-2
size: .
D: .
CDR3: CASSPGNSYEQYF
DNA: TGTGCCAGCAGCCCAGGGAACTCCTACGAGCAGTACTTC

J: TRBJ1-2
length: 17
V: TRBV5-6
size: .
D: .
CDR3: CASSSSGTAANNYGYTF
DNA: TGTGCCAGCAGCTCTTCCGGGACGGCGGCAAATAACTATGGCTACACCTTC

J: TRBJ2-3
length: 16
V: TRBV3-1
size: .
D: .
CDR3: CASSEDSSFSTDTQYF
DNA: TGTGCCAGCAGCGAGGACTCTTCTTTTAGCACAGATACGCAGTATTTT

J: TRBJ2-2
length: 16
V: TRBV7-3
size: .
D: .
CDR3: CASSLWEVASPGELFF
DNA: TGTGCCAGCAGCTTATGGGAGGTAGCGAGTCCCGGGGAGCTGTTTTTT

J: TRBJ2-1
length: 14
V: TRBV3-1
size: once
D: TRBD2
CDR3: CASGLAGGWNEQFF
DNA: TGTGCCAGCGGTCTAGCGGGGGGGTGGAATGAGCAGTTCTTC

J: TRBJ1-5
length: 15
V: TRBV11-2
size: .
D: .
CDR3: CASSPVWRDNQPQHF
DNA: TGTGCCAGCAGCCCGGTTTGGCGTGACAATCAGCCCCAGCATTTT

J: TRBJ1-5
length: 17
V: TRBV6-1
size: .
D: TRBD1
CDR3: CASSTGTGPLSNQPQHF
DNA: TGTGCCAGCTCCACCGGGACAGGCCCCCTTAGCAATCAGCCCCAGCATTTT

J: TRBJ2-1
length: 15
V: TRBV5-4
size: .
D: .
CDR3: CASSLSGSSYNEQFF
DNA: TGTGCCAGCAGCCTGTCGGGGAGCTCCTACAATGAGCAGTTCTTC

J: TRBJ2-7
length: 15
V: TRBV24-1
size: .
D: .
CDR3: CATSGSGSPPHEQYF
DNA: TGTGCCACCAGTGGTTCCGGGTCCCCCCCCCACGAGCAGTACTTC

J: TRBJ1-1
length: 13
V: TRBV7-6
size: .
D: .
CDR3: CASSLKVNTEAFF
DNA: TGTGCCAGCAGCTTAAAAGTGAACACTGAAGCTTTCTTT

J: TRBJ1-2
length: 13
V: TRBV10-1
size: few
D: .
CDR3: CASSLTGTYGYTF
DNA: TGCGCCAGCAGCCTGACAGGCACCTATGGCTACACCTTC

J: TRBJ2-7
length: 14
V: TRBV13
size: .
D: TRBD1
CDR3: CASSTRTGRHEQYF
DNA: TGCGCCAGCAGCACCCGGACAGGGAGGCACGAGCAGTACTTC

J: TRBJ1-3
length: 16
V: TRBV10-3
size: .
D: TRBD1
CDR3: CAISEWTGASGNTIYF
DNA: TGTGCCATCAGTGAGTGGACAGGGGCTTCTGGAAACACCATATATTTT

J: TRBJ2-1
length: 15
V: TRBV2
size: .
D: .
CDR3: CASSGGQIAPGEQFF
DNA: TGTGCCAGCAGTGGAGGCCAGATAGCGCCGGGGGAGCAGTTCTTC

J: TRBJ2-1
length: 13
V: TRBV7-3
size: .
D: .
CDR3: CASSSAAYNEQFF
DNA: TGTGCCAGCAGCTCAGCGGCCTACAATGAGCAGTTCTTC

J: TRBJ2-7
length: 15
V: TRBV20-1
size: .
D: TRBD1
CDR3: CSARVAGQGAYEQYF
DNA: TGCAGTGCTAGAGTTGCAGGACAGGGAGCCTACGAGCAGTACTTC

J: TRBJ2-3
length: 14
V: TRBV4-2
size: .
D: .
CDR3: CASSQDLRGDTQYF
DNA: TGTGCCAGCAGCCAAGATCTCAGGGGAGATACGCAGTATTTT

J: TRBJ2-2
length: 13
V: TRBV7-3
size: .
D: .
CDR3: CASTGGNTGELFF
DNA: TGTGCCAGCACCGGCGGGAACACCGGGGAGCTGTTTTTT

J: TRBJ2-7
length: 12
V: TRBV29-1
size: .
D: .
CDR3: CSVVEGTYEQYF
DNA: TGCAGCGTTGTGGAGGGGACCTACGAGCAGTACTTC

J: TRBJ1-2
length: 15
V: TRBV11-3
size: .
D: TRBD1
CDR3: CASSLSGQGNYGYTF
DNA: TGTGCCAGCAGCTTATCCGGACAGGGGAACTATGGCTACACCTTC

J: TRBJ1-2
length: 11
V: TRBV14
size: .
D: .
CDR3: CASSQGYGYTF
DNA: TGTGCCAGCAGCCAGGGATATGGCTACACCTTC

J: TRBJ2-1
length: 20
V: TRBV7-2
size: .
D: TRBD2
CDR3: CASSLAAGSGTSRSYNEQFF
DNA: TGTGCCAGCAGCTTAGCCGCTGGTAGCGGGACCTCCCGCTCCTACAATGAGCAGTTCTTC

J: TRBJ2-5
length: 17
V: TRBV9
size: .
D: TRBD2
CDR3: CASSPTLGPAGQETQYF
DNA: TGTGCCAGCAGCCCGACCCTAGGGCCAGCGGGACAAGAGACCCAGTACTTC

J: TRBJ1-3
length: 14
V: TRBV18
size: .
D: .
CDR3: CASSLNEFGNTIYF
DNA: TGTGCCAGCTCCCTGAACGAATTTGGAAACACCATATATTTT

J: TRBJ2-1
length: 14
V: TRBV5-1
size: .
D: TRBD1
CDR3: CASSSGQGEDEQFF
DNA: TGCGCCAGCAGCTCCGGACAGGGGGAAGATGAGCAGTTCTTC

J: TRBJ1-1
length: 13
V: TRBV20-1
size: .
D: .
CDR3: CSASTAMNTEAFF
DNA: TGCAGTGCTTCGACAGCAATGAACACTGAAGCTTTCTTT

J: TRBJ2-3
length: 14
V: TRBV6-2/TRBV6-3
size: .
D: .
CDR3: CASSWRTSTDTQYF
DNA: TGTGCCAGCAGTTGGCGGACTAGCACAGATACGCAGTATTTT

J: TRBJ2-5
length: 11
V: TRBV5-5
size: .
D: .
CDR3: CASSATETQYF
DNA: TGTGCCAGCAGCGCGACGGAGACCCAGTACTTC

J: TRBJ2-7
length: 11
V: TRBV7-8
size: .
D: .
CDR3: CASSTNNEQYF
DNA: TGTGCCAGCAGCACAAACAACGAGCAGTACTTC

J: TRBJ2-7
length: 15
V: TRBV18
size: .
D: TRBD1
CDR3: CASSPLGQGASEQYF
DNA: TGTGCCAGCTCACCATTAGGACAGGGGGCAAGTGAGCAGTACTTC

J: TRBJ2-1
length: 16
V: TRBV11-2
size: .
D: TRBD2
CDR3: CASSLEASGTYNEQFF
DNA: TGTGCCAGCAGCTTAGAGGCTAGCGGGACCTACAATGAGCAGTTCTTC

J: TRBJ2-6
length: 18
V: TRBV5-1
size: few
D: TRBD1
CDR3: CASSLTDREPSGANVLTF
DNA: TGCGCCAGCAGCTTGACAGACAGGGAGCCCTCTGGGGCCAACGTCCTGACTTTC

J: TRBJ2-5
length: 12
V: TRBV4-3
size: .
D: .
CDR3: CASSQVKETQYF
DNA: TGCGCCAGCAGCCAAGTTAAGGAGACCCAGTACTTC

J: TRBJ2-1
length: 15
V: TRBV7-9
size: .
D: .
CDR3: CASSPVSTSYNEQFF
DNA: TGTGCCAGCAGCCCTGTCTCAACCTCCTACAATGAGCAGTTCTTC

J: TRBJ2-3
length: 13
V: TRBV29-1
size: .
D: .
CDR3: CSVPDTNTDTQYF
DNA: TGCAGCGTCCCGGACACCAACACAGATACGCAGTATTTT

J: TRBJ1-1
length: 13
V: TRBV6-2/TRBV6-3
size: .
D: .
CDR3: CASSYSRRPEAFF
DNA: TGTGCCAGCAGTTACTCGCGCAGGCCTGAAGCTTTCTTT

J: TRBJ2-5
length: 12
V: TRBV20-1
size: .
D: .
CDR3: CSAIRGKETQYF
DNA: TGCAGTGCTATCCGGGGAAAGGAGACCCAGTACTTC

J: TRBJ2-1
length: 14
V: TRBV5-1
size: .
D: .
CDR3: CASGQGGSYNEQFF
DNA: TGCGCCAGCGGCCAAGGGGGCTCCTACAATGAGCAGTTCTTC

J: TRBJ1-5
length: 15
V: TRBV20-1
size: .
D: .
CDR3: CSARDRRNSNQPQHF
DNA: TGCAGTGCTAGAGACAGGCGTAATAGCAATCAGCCCCAGCATTTT

J: TRBJ1-1
length: 14
V: TRBV7-2
size: .
D: .
CDR3: CASSHGTVNTEAFF
DNA: TGTGCCAGCAGCCACGGGACGGTGAACACTGAAGCTTTCTTT

J: TRBJ2-3
length: 15
V: TRBV4-1
size: .
D: TRBD1
CDR3: CASSQLRTGLDTQYF
DNA: TGCGCCAGCAGCCAACTACGGACAGGGCTAGATACGCAGTATTTT

J: TRBJ2-1
length: 17
V: TRBV19
size: .
D: .
CDR3: CASSTAGLLVRYNEQFF
DNA: TGTGCCAGTAGTACCGCGGGTTTACTTGTTAGGTACAATGAGCAGTTCTTC